One and the same sample provided the 10 T cell receptor beta chains below, sequenced in a study of blood T cell repertoires in COVID-19. Sequenced by immunoSEQ multiplex PCR; TCRdb stores in-frame clones only, minus some. The profile shows approximately 170,000 clones, roughly 86% of them singletons. Sequencing was carried out using peripheral blood. The receptors were sampled from a man in his sixties or seventies with acute or convalescent COVID-19.

The chain joins TRBV4-1 to TRBJ2-3, with 8 bases that match TRBD1. V was clipped by 1 base and J by 2 bases; unmatched bases: 2. From germline, CDR1 is MGHRA and CDR2 YSYEKL. CDR3 size: 15 residues. The CDR3 nucleotides are TGCGCCAGCAGCCAAGGACAGGGGTTCACAGATACGCAGTATTTT. Its translation is CASSQGQGFTDTQYF.

V gene TRBV4-2 combines with J gene TRBJ1-2; D is uncertain. Trimming shortened V by 1 base and J by 5 bases, and 11 bases separated the two germline ends. Germline CDR1 LGHNA, CDR2 YNFKEQ. The length of the CDR3 is 14 residues. CDR3 residues: CASSQGRNNYGYTF. In nucleotides, the CDR3 is TGTGCCAGCAGCCAAGGCAGAAACAATTATGGCTACACCTTC.

This sequence joins TRBV18 and TRBJ1-2, with TRBD1 matching over 7 bases. Germline-derived CDR1 and CDR2 are KGHSH and LQKENI. The CDR3 runs 14 residues. The V gene end was trimmed by 3 bases and the J gene end by 5 bases; junction bases not matched to a gene: 6. The CDR3 spells CASSPEGQSYGYTF. The CDR3 region has the DNA TGTGCCAGCTCACCTGAGGGACAGAGTTATGGCTACACCTTC. Based on the CDR3 plus reference TRBV18 and TRBJ1-2, the full variable domain is NAGVMQNPRHLVRRRGQEARLRCSPMKGHSHVYWYRQLPEEGLKFMVYLQKENIIDESGMPKERFSAEFPKEGPSILRIQQVVRGDSAAYFCASSPEGQSYGYTFGSGTRLTVV.

Only one count was recorded for this clone. The J gene is TRBJ2-3, the V gene TRBV10-2; the D is unclear. The CDR3 loop spans 11 amino acids. Germline V lookup: CDR1 WSHSY, CDR2 SAAADI. V was cut by 5 bases and J by 4 bases, with 4 bases left in between. This chain's CDR3 is CASSLADTQYF. The CDR3 DNA reads as TGCGCCAGCAGTCTCGCAGATACGCAGTATTTT.

The count of this clone is one. This chain joins TRBV15 and TRBJ1-1, with 7 positions matching TRBD1. This CDR3 contains 14 residues. CDR1 and CDR2 from the germline V gene are LNHNV and YYDKDF (reference sequence). Trimming took 5 bases from V and 1 from J; bases not matched to a gene: 4. CDR3 loop: CATSADRWNTEAFF. The CDR3 coding sequence is TGTGCCACCAGCGCGGACAGGTGGAACACTGAAGCTTTCTTT. The full variable domain, its missing parts supplied by reference TRBV15 and TRBJ1-1, is DAMVIQNPRYQVTQFGKPVTLSCSQTLNHNVMYWYQQKSSQAPKLLFHYYDKDFNNEADTPDNFQSRRPNTSFCFLDIRSPGLGDTAMYLCATSADRWNTEAFFGQGTRLTVV.

J is TRBJ2-3 and V is TRBV9; maybe TRBD1 (6 bases). V gave up 5 bases and J gave up 1 base, with 14 bases separating them. This CDR3 has 15 residues. Germline CDR1 is SGDLS and CDR2 is YYNGEE. The CDR3 nucleotides read TGTGCCAGCAGTGAACCGGGACACCGCACAGATACGCAGTATTTT. Residues: CASSEPGHRTDTQYF.

This rearrangement joins TRBV10-3 to TRBJ2-1; the match to TRBD2 covers 11 bases. After removal of 7 bases from V and 10 bases from J, the junction contained 15 bases not matched to a gene. CDR1 is ENHRY and CDR2 is SYGVKD in the germline V gene. This CDR3 has 16 amino acids. The CDR3 spells CAITPGVAGGPQEQFF. The CDR3 coding sequence is TGTGCCATCACCCCAGGGGTAGCGGGGGGGCCGCAGGAGCAGTTCTTC.

The CDR3 nucleotides are TGTGCCAGCAGTTTTCGCCAGGACAGCCTTTTCTATGGCTACACCTTC. Translating it yields CASSFRQDSLFYGYTF. The chain combines TRBV11-2 with TRBJ1-2; maybe TRBD1 (6 bases). V was trimmed by 6 bases and J by 4 bases, leaving 21 bases between them. Germline values: CDR1 SGHAT, CDR2 FQNNGV. The CDR3 covers 16 residues.

This chain links TRBV2 with TRBJ2-2; 7 bases line up with TRBD2. The V gene end was trimmed by 6 bases and the J gene end by 7 bases; junction bases not matched to a gene: 14. The length of the CDR3 is 16 residues. Looked up from germline, CDR1 is SNHLY and CDR2 is FYNNEI. Here the CDR3 DNA reads TGTGCCAGCAGCGTACGGACCCAATGGGAGGGCGGGGAGCTGTTTTTT. It is translated as CASSVRTQWEGGELFF.

The gene calls are TRBV6-5 and TRBJ1-2, with D perhaps matching TRBD1 (5 bases). CDR1 MNHEY and CDR2 SVGAGI come from the germline V gene. V lost 0 bases and J lost 8, with 13 bases in between. CDR3 length equals 14 residues. Here the CDR3 DNA reads TGTGCCAGCAGTTACTCCCCCGGAGGGACGGGCTACACCTTC. Encoded protein: CASSYSPGGTGYTF.